These 7 T cell receptor beta chains were sequenced from one sample in a study of early T cells in non-severe SARS-CoV-2 infection. TCRdb used MiXCR to reprocess the 5' RACE reads, holding one entry per CDR3 protein. The profile shows about 48,000 distinct CDR3 sequences, 5.5% to 6.5% of them singletons. Sequences were obtained from whole blood. These receptors were taken from an adult who was a healthcare worker with PCR-confirmed SARS-CoV-2 infection or an uninfected control (not recorded which).

V is TRBV6-6 and J is TRBJ1-2; TRBD1 matches at 7 bases. V lost 7 bases and J lost 4; bases outside the gene matches: 6. Germline V gene lookup returns CDR1 MNHNY and CDR2 SVGAGI (reference sequence). This CDR3 is built from 13 residues. CDR3 region: CASKPGQTYGYTF. In DNA form, the CDR3 reads TGTGCCAGCAAACCGGGACAGACCTATGGCTACACCTTC.

This clonotype was recorded at least ten times. The chain links TRBV6-2 or TRBV6-3 to TRBJ2-5; 14 bases align to TRBD2. This CDR3 is 16 amino acids long. CDR1 and CDR2 from the germline V gene are MNHEY and SVGEGT. J gave up 5 bases and V 7 bases, and 9 bases lay outside the gene matches. The CDR3 sequence is CASNAGTSGSWETQYF. Here the CDR3 DNA reads TGTGCCAGCAACGCCGGGACTAGCGGGAGTTGGGAGACCCAGTACTTC.

This chain links TRBV7-3 with TRBJ2-7; 9 bases are shared with TRBD1. Unmatched junction bases numbered 10, after V lost 5 bases and J lost 5 bases. Germline V gene data show CDR1 as SGHTA and CDR2 as FQGTGA. This CDR3 is 15 amino acids long. CDR3 DNA: TGTGCCAGCAGCAAATTCCGGGACAGGGTCAACGAGCAGTACTTC. Translating it yields CASSKFRDRVNEQYF. Full variable domain (remainder filled in from reference TRBV7-3 and TRBJ2-7): GAGVSQTPSNKVTEKGKYVELRCDPISGHTALYWYRQSLGQGPEFLIYFQGTGAADDSGLPNDRFFAVRPEGSVSTLKIQRTERGDSAVYLCASSKFRDRVNEQYFGPGTRLTVT.

There are many counts of this clonotype. The chain joins TRBV12-2 to TRBJ1-4; TRBD1 is taken as the D call from the table, unchecked against the DNA. TRBV12-2 is flagged as a pseudogene. The CDR3 totals 13 residues. CDR3 in DNA: TGTGCAAGTCGCCCCTGCTTCGATGAAAAACTGTTTTTT. As protein: CASRPCFDEKLFF.

In its sample, this clonotype was seen many times. J is TRBJ2-7 and V is TRBV18; 8 nucleotides agree with TRBD1. Germline CDR1 and CDR2: KGHSH and LQKENI. The CDR3 is 13 residues long. After removal of 6 bases from V and 7 bases from J, the junction contained 8 bases not matched to a gene. The chain's CDR3 is CASSQQGAQEQYF. The DNA for the CDR3 is TGTGCCAGCTCTCAGCAGGGGGCGCAAGAGCAGTACTTC.

Ten or more counts support this clonotype. The chain recombines TRBV20-1 with TRBJ1-2, with 8 bases fitting TRBD1. The CDR3 is 16 amino acids. CDR1 and CDR2 (germline): DFQATT, SNEGSKA (reference sequence). J gave up 4 bases and V 3 bases, and 13 bases lay outside the gene matches. The CDR3 loop is CSAREGRGPESYGYTF. Written as DNA, the CDR3 is TGCAGTGCTAGGGAGGGCAGGGGGCCAGAGAGCTATGGCTACACCTTC.

The table lists this clonotype with a few counts. The chain carries TRBV9 and TRBJ2-2; the D gene is possibly TRBD2 (6 bases). Germline-derived CDR1 and CDR2 are SGDLS and YYNGEE. V gave up 3 bases and J gave up 2 bases, with 11 bases separating them. CDR3 length: 15 amino acids. The CDR3 nucleotides are TGTGCCAGCAGCGGATCCGGGAGAAACACCGGGGAGCTGTTTTTT. It is translated as CASSGSGRNTGELFF.